Below, 24 T cell receptor beta chains from the same sample are listed, as sequenced in a study of T cell repertoires in cytomegalovirus infection (dated by TCRdb to the late 2010s). For sequencing, an Illumina HiSeq 1500 was employed. TCRdb passed the public sequencing reads through fastp at Q25 and MiXCR, retaining productive beta sequences. Each CDR3 protein appears once, grouped with its most common genes and DNA. Across this sample there are about 530,000 distinct CDR3 sequences, with around 27% seen only once. Around 13% of the sample lies in the top ten. The sequencing sample was made of PBMCs. The receptors originated from a human donor in good health (CMV status not recorded). Some clones in this sample may be carry-over from other donors' samples.

In its sample, this clonotype was seen a few times. The chain employs TRBV7-8 and TRBJ2-5; 10 nucleotides agree with TRBD2. V shed 5 bases, J shed 2 bases, and the junction held 11 bases outside the gene matches. Germline V gene data show CDR1 as SGHVS and CDR2 as FQNEAQ. There are 17 residues in the CDR3. CDR3 sequence reads: CASSPGGSSGRQETQYF. In nucleotides, the CDR3 is TGTGCCAGCAGCCCAGGGGGGTCTAGCGGGAGACAAGAGACCCAGTACTTC.

The rearrangement links TRBV19 to TRBJ2-2; TRBD2 agrees at 11 bases. CDR3 length: 15 amino acids. The J segment lost 5 bases and the V segment lost 5 bases, leaving 4 bases of the junction unmatched. The germline gives CDR1 LNHDA, CDR2 SQIVND (reference sequence). The CDR3 loop reads CASSASGRRTGELFF. The DNA of the CDR3 is TGTGCCAGTAGTGCTAGCGGGAGGAGGACCGGGGAGCTGTTTTTT.

The V and J genes are TRBV28 and TRBJ2-1; D is possibly TRBD1 (5 bases). The germline V gene encodes CDR1 MDHEN and CDR2 SYDVKM. The CDR3 consists of 16 residues. Between the trimmed V and J ends, which lost 4 bases and 3 bases, there was a span of 16 bases. CDR3 amino acids: CASSSPSDKGYNEQFF. For the CDR3, the DNA is TGTGCCAGCAGTTCCCCTTCGGACAAGGGCTACAATGAGCAGTTCTTC.

There are many counts of this clonotype. The chain has TRBV12-3 or TRBV12-4 and TRBJ2-1; 14 positions agree with TRBD2. The CDR3 runs to 18 residues. Trimming removed 6 bases from V and 6 bases from J; junction bases left unmatched: 13. In nucleotides, the CDR3 is TGTGCCAGCAGCCCCGGGACTAGCGGGAGAAGGGTTCTCAATGAGCAGTTCTTC. Translated, it gives CASSPGTSGRRVLNEQFF.

This sequence joins TRBV30 and TRBJ2-7, with D possibly called TRBD1 or TRBD2 (6 bases each). Germline V gene sequence: CDR1 GTSNPN, CDR2 SVGIG (reference sequence). This CDR3 region has 12 residues. The V end was cut by 0 bases, the J end by 13 bases, with 16 bases between. The CDR3 DNA reads TGTGCCTGGAGTGTACCCGGGGGCTTGAACTACGTC. Translating it yields CAWSVPGGLNYV.

The chain uses TRBV7-2 and TRBJ2-2; no firm D call. CDR1 is SGHTA, CDR2 FQGNSA, per germline. The CDR3 spans 13 residues. The ends were cut back, 5 bases at V and 6 bases at J, with 10 bases in the middle. The CDR3 bases are TGTGCCAGCAGCGTTCGTGAGTCCGGGGAGCTGTTTTTT. Amino acids: CASSVRESGELFF.

A few counts support this clonotype. The chain links TRBV11-2 to TRBJ2-7; D may be TRBD1 (6 bases). Germline values: CDR1 SGHAT, CDR2 FQNNGV. CDR3 length equals 12 residues. V was pared by 3 bases and J by 7 bases, with 10 bases between. CDR3 in amino acids: CASSFKGVEQYV. In nucleotides, the CDR3 is TGTGCCAGCAGCTTCAAGGGGGTAGAGCAGTACGTC.

CDR3 DNA sequence: TGTGCCAGCAGCCCTGACCCAGACAGGGGATATGGCTACACCTTC. Residues: CASSPDPDRGYGYTF. V gene TRBV9 combines with J gene TRBJ1-2, with TRBD1 identical over 8 bases. With 4 bases clipped from V and 5 bases from J, the junction kept 10 bases outside the gene matches. The CDR3 contains 15 residues. The germline gives CDR1 SGDLS, CDR2 YYNGEE.

The chain carries TRBV12-5 and TRBJ2-2; 7 bases are a match to TRBD1. V shed 6 bases and J 5 bases; nucleotides not matched to a gene: 3. Germline V CDR1 and CDR2: LGHNT, FRNRAP. This CDR3 has 13 amino acids. DNA for the CDR3: TGTGCTAGTGGAACACAGGGGACCGGGGAGCTGTTTTTT. It specifies CASGTQGTGELFF.

This clonotype showed up just a few times. The gene calls are TRBV7-9 and TRBJ2-7; possibly TRBD1 for D (5 bases). Trimming stripped 4 bases from V and 2 bases from J, with 18 bases between. The germline V gene encodes CDR1 SEHNR and CDR2 FQNEAQ (reference sequence). The CDR3 extends over 16 amino acids. The CDR3 region has the DNA TGTGCCAGCAGCTCCTCATTGCCACAGGTGGCCTACGAGCAGTACTTC. It encodes CASSSSLPQVAYEQYF.

This clonotype was detected only a few times. The rearrangement uses TRBV12-3 or TRBV12-4 and TRBJ2-7, with 8 bases identical to TRBD1. The CDR3 is 14 amino acids. Losses at the gene ends were 5 bases for V and 7 bases for J; bases not matched to a gene: 10. The CDR3 DNA reads TGTGCCAGCAGTCAAACCCCGGGGGACAGGGAGCAGTACTTC. As protein: CASSQTPGDREQYF.

This clonotype was found once. The CDR3 sequence is CSARLPYGTSGRYNEQFF. In DNA form, the CDR3 reads TGCAGTGCTAGACTTCCTTACGGGACTAGCGGGAGATACAATGAGCAGTTCTTC. The chain is built from TRBV20-1 and TRBJ2-1, with 14 bases aligning to TRBD2. The CDR3 loop spans 18 amino acids. The ends lost 2 bases at V and 4 bases at J; junction bases unmatched: 10. The germline CDR1 and CDR2 sequences are DFQATT and SNEGSKA (reference sequence).

This clonotype was seen a handful of times. The chain carries TRBV11-2 and TRBJ2-3, with D unresolved. V was clipped by 1 base and J by 1 base, with 9 bases between them. The V gene's germline CDR1 is SGHAT and CDR2 FQNNGV. This CDR3 is 15 amino acids long. CDR3 bases: TGTGCCAGCAGCTTAGCGGACCCTGGCACAGATACGCAGTATTTT. It translates to CASSLADPGTDTQYF.

This clonotype was picked up a small number of times. The V gene is TRBV11-3, the J gene TRBJ1-1; 7 bases match TRBD1. After removal of 1 base from V and 8 bases from J, the junction contained 7 bases not matched to a gene. The germline gives CDR1 SGHNT, CDR2 YENEEA. The CDR3 is made up of 14 amino acids. CDR3: CASSLVVTGEEAFF. The CDR3 DNA is TGTGCCAGCAGCTTAGTAGTCACAGGGGAGGAAGCTTTCTTT.

Ten or more counts support this clonotype. The chain combines TRBV7-2 with TRBJ1-3; TRBD1 might be the D (5 bases). The CDR3 covers 16 residues. Germline lookup yields CDR1 SGHTA and CDR2 FQGNSA. The V and J ends lost 1 base and 4 bases respectively, with 14 bases between them. The CDR3 DNA sequence: TGTGCCAGCAGCTTAGTGGGACTCGGTGGGGGAAACACCATATATTTT. Translation: CASSLVGLGGGNTIYF.

This clonotype was detected only a few times. This chain links TRBV6-1 with TRBJ1-5; tentative D call: TRBD1 (5 bases). V gave up 6 bases and J gave up 1 base, with 10 bases separating them. The germline V gene encodes CDR1 MNHNS and CDR2 SASEGT. This CDR3 spans 14 amino acids. The CDR3 loop reads CASSQWGSNQPQHF. The CDR3 DNA reads TGTGCCAGCAGCCAGTGGGGGAGCAATCAGCCCCAGCATTTT.

In this sample, this clonotype turned up a few times. This chain joins TRBV6-1 and TRBJ2-6; D call uncertain. This CDR3 has 15 amino acids. The V gene lost 6 bases and the J gene lost 0 bases, with 9 bases spanning the gap. CDR1 is MNHNS, CDR2 SASEGT, per germline. The CDR3 here is CASRGRISGANVLTF. The CDR3 DNA sequence: TGTGCCAGCAGAGGACGGATCTCTGGGGCCAACGTCCTGACTTTC.

The sample holds many counts of this clonotype. The J gene is TRBJ2-1, the V gene TRBV5-4, with 11 bases lining up with TRBD2. The junction had 5 bases not matched to a gene; V was cut back by 5 bases and J by 4 bases. Germline CDR1 SGHNT, CDR2 YYREEE (reference sequence). There are 15 residues in the CDR3. This chain's CDR3 is CASSHRLAGYNEQFF. CDR3 bases: TGTGCCAGCAGTCACCGACTAGCGGGGTACAATGAGCAGTTCTTC.

This clonotype was recorded a few times. This chain links TRBV28 with TRBJ1-6, with D unresolved. V was cut by 5 bases and J by 7 bases, with 15 bases left in between. The CDR3 covers 15 residues. Germline CDR1 and CDR2: MDHEN and SYDVKM. In nucleotides, the CDR3 is TGTGCCAGCAGTACTCGGACGGTCGTGAATTCACCCCTCCACTTT. It codes for CASSTRTVVNSPLHF.

A note on this clonotype: With a much larger clone just one base away, this may be a read error. This chain uses TRBV7-2 with TRBJ1-2; TRBD1 is a possible D gene (5 bases). With 5 bases removed from V and 4 bases from J, the gap between germline ends came to 17 bases. The CDR3 sequence is 15 residues long. Germline loops: CDR1 SGHTA, CDR2 FQGNSA. The CDR3 spells CASSAQLDTIYGYTF. The CDR3 DNA reads as TGTGCCAGCAGCGCACAGTTGGACACCATCTATGGCTACACCTTC. Combining the CDR3 with reference TRBV7-2 and TRBJ1-2 gives the whole variable domain GAGVSQSPSNKVTEKGKDVELRCDPISGHTALYWYRQSLGQGLEFLIYFQGNSAPDKSGLPSDRFSAERTGGSVSTLTIQRTQQEDSAVYLCASSAQLDTIYGYTFGSGTRLTVV.

This clonotype occurred a few times. This rearrangement joins TRBV6-2 or TRBV6-3 to TRBJ2-7; D is unresolved. V shed 6 bases and J shed 3 bases, with 9 bases lying between them. Germline lookup yields CDR1 MNHEY and CDR2 SVGEGT. The CDR3 extends over 12 amino acids. As DNA, the CDR3 is TGTGCCAGCAGCCAAGCACGCTACGAGCAGTACTTC. Translated: CASSQARYEQYF.

A few counts support this clonotype. This chain uses TRBV6-2 or TRBV6-3 with TRBJ2-7; 11 bases align to TRBD2. The CDR3 loop spans 15 amino acids. Germline CDR1 and CDR2: MNHEY and SVGEGT. V lost 5 bases to trimming and J lost 2 bases; unmatched junction nucleotides: 5. The CDR3 bases are TGTGCCAGCAGTCCTCCTAGCGGGAGGACCTACGAGCAGTACGTC. Encoded protein: CASSPPSGRTYEQYV.

The chain is built from TRBV28 and TRBJ2-3; TRBD2 might be the D (5 bases). This CDR3 region has 13 residues. The germline gives CDR1 MDHEN, CDR2 SYDVKM. Trimming shortened V by 7 bases and J by 3 bases, and 11 bases separated the two germline ends. CDR3 residues: CASTEGYTDTQYF. The CDR3 nucleotides read TGTGCCAGCACCGAGGGCTATACAGATACGCAGTATTTT.

This rearrangement joins TRBV27 to TRBJ1-4; D unresolved. Germline V gives CDR1 MNHEY, CDR2 SMNVEV (reference sequence). V shed 5 bases and J shed 10 bases, with 8 bases lying between them. The CDR3 is 11 residues long. The CDR3 reads CASSGWGKLFF. In nucleotides, the CDR3 is TGTGCCAGCAGTGGGTGGGGAAAACTGTTTTTT.